Listed below are T cell receptor beta chains from one sample, sequenced in a study of T cells in Graves' hyperthyroidism and ophthalmopathy. Each CDR3 protein gets one entry after TCRdb re-called the multiplex PCR reads with MiXCR. Of under 450,000 distinct CDR3 sequences listed, roughly a sixth were seen once; the top ten hold 30% to 35%. Sequenced material: blood. These receptors were collected from a woman between 25 and 40 years old with Graves' hyperthyroidism that later progressed to Graves' ophthalmopathy. Each CDR3 is given without its conserved first and last residue.

len	j_gene	v_gene	CDR3aa
13	TRBJ2-1	TRBV5-5	ASSVVAGGPNEQF
11	TRBJ2-7	TRBV5-6	ASSQRISYEQY
12	TRBJ1-2	TRBV12-3/TRBV12-4	ASSFTQGLGGYT
11	TRBJ2-7	TRBV10-2	ASSGILAYEQY
14	TRBJ2-1	TRBV3-1	ASSQVGAGGFNEQF
13	TRBJ2-3	TRBV2	ASGRLAVNTDTQY
13	TRBJ2-2	TRBV12-3/TRBV12-4	ASSLNKLVTGELF
13	TRBJ2-2	TRBV6-4	ASSERGQGKEELF
10	TRBJ1-2	TRBV20-1	SALDRAEGYT
15	TRBJ1-5	TRBV20-1	SARDVGYSNSNQPQH
13	TRBJ1-4	TRBV11-2	ASSFSTVTLEKLF
13	TRBJ2-1	TRBV19	ASSPLSGFYNEQF
10	TRBJ2-1	TRBV6-1	ASRATTDTEF
13	TRBJ2-7	TRBV27	ASSLRGAAQYEQY
15	TRBJ2-1	TRBV11-2	ASSPRGRGASYNEQF
14	TRBJ2-5	TRBV20-1	SAGELAEKIQETQY
10	TRBJ2-1	TRBV20-1	SARADHYEQF
12	TRBJ2-1	TRBV20-1	SARDEDRENEQF
13	TRBJ2-1	TRBV9	ASSLGGDGYNEQF
12	TRBJ1-1	TRBV2	ASRTGQGVTEAF
14	TRBJ1-2	TRBV28	ASIESSGQGGYGYT
12	TRBJ2-7	TRBV28	ASSLWDSYYEQY
13	TRBJ2-3	TRBV9	ASSVSLAQGDTQY
9	TRBJ2-5	TRBV28	ASTRWETQY
14	TRBJ2-3	TRBV2	ASSSFQGASTDTQY
15	TRBJ2-4	TRBV11-2	ASSLGATGREKNIQY
12	TRBJ2-7	TRBV19	ASSIISGQGEQY
10	TRBJ2-3	TRBV11-2	ASSLDQEKQY
15	TRBJ2-1	TRBV2	ASSDTLYQGSYNEQF
11	TRBJ2-7	TRBV3-1	VSSQRSVHEQY
11	TRBJ2-1	TRBV27	ASSFFVGDEQF
11	TRBJ1-5	TRBV20-1	SAKDREYQPQH
12	TRBJ1-2	TRBV5-6	ASSPPTGFGGYT
11	TRBJ1-2	TRBV27	ASSLTGHYGYT
11	TRBJ2-1	TRBV6-1	ASSETWRNEQF
13	TRBJ2-2	TRBV28	ASSLSRGNTGELF
13	TRBJ2-5	TRBV7-6	ASSLFWAEQETQY
9	TRBJ2-1	TRBV30	AWGHFNEQF
15	TRBJ1-4	TRBV5-5	ASSLASPPGANEKLF
11	TRBJ2-3	TRBV3-1	ASSPGVGDTQY
12	TRBJ2-3	TRBV29-1	SVDVQGGTDTQY
15	TRBJ2-3	TRBV20-1	SARDLSGVGRADTQY
13	TRBJ2-2	TRBV10-3	AIRTGQGADGELF
13	TRBJ2-3	TRBV5-8	ASSGRDRSTDTQY
14	TRBJ2-7	TRBV18	ASSSTTGDLGYEQY
11	TRBJ1-4	TRBV19	ASSQGVDEKLF